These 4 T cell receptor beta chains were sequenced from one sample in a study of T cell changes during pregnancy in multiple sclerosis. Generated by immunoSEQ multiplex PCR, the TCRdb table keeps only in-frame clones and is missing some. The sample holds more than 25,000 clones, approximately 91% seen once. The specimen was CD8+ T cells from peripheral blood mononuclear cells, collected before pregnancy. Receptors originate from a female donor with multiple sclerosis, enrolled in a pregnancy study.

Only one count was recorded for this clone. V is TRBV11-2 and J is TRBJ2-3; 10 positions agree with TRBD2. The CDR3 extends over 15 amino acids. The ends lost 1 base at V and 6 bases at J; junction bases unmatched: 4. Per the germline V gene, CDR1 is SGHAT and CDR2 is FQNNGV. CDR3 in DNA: TGTGCCAGCAGCTTAGCTAGCGGGGGTGAGGATACGCAGTATTTT. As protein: CASSLASGGEDTQYF.

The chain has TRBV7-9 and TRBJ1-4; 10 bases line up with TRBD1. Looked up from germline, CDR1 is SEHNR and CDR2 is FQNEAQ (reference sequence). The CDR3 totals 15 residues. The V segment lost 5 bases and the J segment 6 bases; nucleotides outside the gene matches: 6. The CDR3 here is CASSRGTGEYEKLFF. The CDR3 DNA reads TGTGCCAGCAGCCGCGGGACAGGGGAGTATGAAAAACTGTTTTTT.

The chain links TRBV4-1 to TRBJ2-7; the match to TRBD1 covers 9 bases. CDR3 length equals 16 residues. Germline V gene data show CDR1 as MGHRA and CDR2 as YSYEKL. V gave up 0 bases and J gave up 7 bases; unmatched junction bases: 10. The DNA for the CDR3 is TGCGCCAGCAGCCAAGAAACTCCGGACAGGGGCCCGGAGCAGTACTTC. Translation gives CASSQETPDRGPEQYF.

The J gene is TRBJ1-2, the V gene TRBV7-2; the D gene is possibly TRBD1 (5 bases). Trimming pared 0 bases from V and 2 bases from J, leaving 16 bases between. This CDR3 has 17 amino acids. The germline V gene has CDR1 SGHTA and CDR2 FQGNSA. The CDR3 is CASSLANQAYRNYGYTF. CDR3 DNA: TGTGCCAGCAGCTTAGCTAACCAAGCCTACAGGAACTATGGCTACACCTTC. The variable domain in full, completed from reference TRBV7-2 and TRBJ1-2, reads GAGVSQSPSNKVTEKGKDVELRCDPISGHTALYWYRQSLGQGLEFLIYFQGNSAPDKSGLPSDRFSAERTGGSVSTLTIQRTQQEDSAVYLCASSLANQAYRNYGYTFGSGTRLTVV.